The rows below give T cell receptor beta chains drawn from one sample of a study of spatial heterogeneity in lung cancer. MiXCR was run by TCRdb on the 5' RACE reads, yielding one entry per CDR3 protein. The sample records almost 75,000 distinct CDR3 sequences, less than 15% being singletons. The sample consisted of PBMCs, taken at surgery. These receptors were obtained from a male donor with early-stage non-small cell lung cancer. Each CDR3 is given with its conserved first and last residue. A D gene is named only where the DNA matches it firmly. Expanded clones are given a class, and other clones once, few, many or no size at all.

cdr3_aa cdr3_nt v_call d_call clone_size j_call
CAISESSRTQYF TGTGCCATCAGTGAGTCGTCTAGAACCCAGTACTTC TRBV10-3 - - TRBJ2-5
CASSAASGTGELFF TGCGCCAGCAGCGCAGCCTCCGGGACCGGGGAGCTGTTTTTT TRBV10-2 - many TRBJ2-2
CASSESGGRQPQHF TGCGCCAGCAGTGAGTCGGGGGGGCGGCAGCCCCAGCATTTT TRBV10-2 - - TRBJ1-5
CASSPTGTSYEQFF TGTGCCAGCAGTCCTACAGGGACTAGCTATGAGCAGTTCTTC TRBV12-3/TRBV12-4 TRBD2 few TRBJ2-1
CANSPTPGKGTEAFF TGTGCCAACAGTCCTACCCCGGGAAAGGGGACTGAAGCTTTCTTT TRBV12-3/TRBV12-4 - - TRBJ1-1
CASSPRAGKGEQFF TGTGCCAGCAGCCCCCGAGCGGGAAAAGGGGAGCAGTTCTTC TRBV9 TRBD2 - TRBJ2-1
CSARESGLANEKLFF TGCAGTGCTAGAGAGAGCGGGCTCGCTAATGAAAAACTGTTTTTT TRBV20-1 - - TRBJ1-4
CASSPGLAGVNTGELFF TGCGCCAGCAGCCCGGGACTAGCGGGAGTAAACACCGGGGAGCTGTTTTTT TRBV4-1 TRBD2 few TRBJ2-2
CASSRQSPNAGGPYEQYF TGTGCCAGCAGCCGACAAAGCCCGAATGCGGGAGGGCCTTACGAGCAGTACTTC TRBV6-5 TRBD2 - TRBJ2-7
CAIPGDRGLGTEAFF TGTGCCATCCCTGGGGACAGGGGGCTTGGCACTGAAGCTTTCTTT TRBV19 TRBD1 - TRBJ1-1
CASSFMPTGSVTEAFF TGTGCCAGCAGCTTTATGCCAACAGGGTCGGTCACTGAAGCTTTCTTT TRBV7-8 - few TRBJ1-1
CASGSPRQGAPYSNQPQHF TGCGCCAGCGGATCCCCGAGACAGGGGGCCCCTTATAGCAATCAGCCCCAGCATTTT TRBV23-1 TRBD1 many TRBJ1-5